Below, one TCR beta chain is given with its context. The antigen remains unidentified. The table came from immunoSEQ multiplex PCR; TCRdb's copy has only in-frame clones and leaves some out. The sample shows under 150,000 clones, 88% of them seen only once. This record comes from a study of cytomegalovirus exposure and HLA in healthy donors. CDR3 length: 17 residues. Per germline, CDR1 SGHRS and CDR2 YFSETQ. Trimming took 3 bases from V and 0 from J; bases not matched to a gene: 2. Findings and limits, study-wide: Some public TCRs appeared in many individuals, while most sequences were rare. Associated with cytomegalovirus, according to the listing, were 150 to 200 TCR beta chains.

This sequence joins TRBV5-1 and TRBJ2-1; 14 bases agree with TRBD2. Material: PBMCs. The sequence was obtained from a young woman in good health and CMV-seropositive. The CDR3 DNA follows: TGCGCCAGCAGCTCTGGACTAGCGGGGGGCTCCTACAATGAGCAGTTCTTC. Its protein is CASSSGLAGGSYNEQFF.